What follows describes a single TCR beta chain. What it binds is not known. These data are taken from a study of T cells in localized non-small cell lung cancer. Overall study results and limits: In adjacent lung, a median roughly 57 of the top 100 tumor clones were found. Uninvolved neighboring lung showed the greatest T cell clonality, exceeding tumor.

The protocol was immunoSEQ multiplex PCR, while the TCRdb copy is restricted to in-frame clones and leaves out a portion. The sample holds some 9,700 clones, about nine tenths seen once. V lost 1 base to trimming and J lost 3 bases, with 13 bases between them. CDR1 is LGHNA, CDR2 YNFKEQ, per germline. The CDR3 totals 17 residues. The genes are TRBV4-2 and TRBJ2-6; D is possibly TRBD1 (6 bases). Sample: peripheral blood, taken before any cancer treatment. The receptor was isolated from a female donor older than 55 with stage II squamous cell lung carcinoma. The CDR3 protein is CASSQAAGAGGANVLTF. The DNA of the CDR3 is TGTGCCAGCAGCCAAGCCGCAGGGGCGGGTGGGGCCAACGTCCTGACTTTC.